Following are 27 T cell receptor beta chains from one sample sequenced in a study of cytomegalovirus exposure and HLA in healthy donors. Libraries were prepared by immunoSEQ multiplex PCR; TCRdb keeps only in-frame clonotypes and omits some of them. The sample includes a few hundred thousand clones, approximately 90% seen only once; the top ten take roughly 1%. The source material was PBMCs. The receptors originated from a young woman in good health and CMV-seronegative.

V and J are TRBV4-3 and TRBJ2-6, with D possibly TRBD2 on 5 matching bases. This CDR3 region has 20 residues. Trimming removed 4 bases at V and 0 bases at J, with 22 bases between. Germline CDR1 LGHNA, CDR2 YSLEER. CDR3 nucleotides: TGCGCCAGCAGCCCCTTCGGCCGGGGTAGCGCTGCCTCTGGGGCCAACGTCCTGACTTTC. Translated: CASSPFGRGSAASGANVLTF.

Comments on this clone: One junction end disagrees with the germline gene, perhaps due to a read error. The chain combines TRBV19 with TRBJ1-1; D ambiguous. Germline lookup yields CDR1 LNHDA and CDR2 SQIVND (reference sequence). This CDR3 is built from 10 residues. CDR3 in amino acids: CASSIEAPRF. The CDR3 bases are TGTGCCAGTAGTATAGAAGCGCCCCGGTTT.

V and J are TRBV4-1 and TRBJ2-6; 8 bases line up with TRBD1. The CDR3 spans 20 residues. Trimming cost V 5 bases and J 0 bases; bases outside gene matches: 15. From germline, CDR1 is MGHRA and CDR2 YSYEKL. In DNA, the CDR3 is TGCGCCAGCAGCTCCTTCACCGGGACAGGATCCCGCTCTGGGGCCAACGTCCTGACTTTC. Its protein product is CASSSFTGTGSRSGANVLTF.

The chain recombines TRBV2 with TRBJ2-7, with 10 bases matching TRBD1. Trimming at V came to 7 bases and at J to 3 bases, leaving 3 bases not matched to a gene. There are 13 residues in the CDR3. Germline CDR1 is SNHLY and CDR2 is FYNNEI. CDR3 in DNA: TGTGCCAGCAAATGGACAGGGGGCTACGAGCAGTACTTC. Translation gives CASKWTGGYEQYF. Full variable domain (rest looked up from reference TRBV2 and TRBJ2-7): EPEVTQTPSHQVTQMGQEVILRCVPISNHLYFYWYRQILGQKVEFLVSFYNNEISEKSEIFDDQFSVERPDGSNFTLKIRSTKLEDSAMYFCASKWTGGYEQYFGPGTRLTVT.

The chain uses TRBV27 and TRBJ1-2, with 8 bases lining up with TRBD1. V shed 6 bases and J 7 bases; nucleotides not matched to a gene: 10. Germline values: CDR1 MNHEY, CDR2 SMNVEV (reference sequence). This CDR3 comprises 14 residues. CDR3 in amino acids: CASSITGGIRGYTF. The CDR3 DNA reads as TGTGCCAGCAGCATTACAGGGGGGATTCGTGGCTACACCTTC.

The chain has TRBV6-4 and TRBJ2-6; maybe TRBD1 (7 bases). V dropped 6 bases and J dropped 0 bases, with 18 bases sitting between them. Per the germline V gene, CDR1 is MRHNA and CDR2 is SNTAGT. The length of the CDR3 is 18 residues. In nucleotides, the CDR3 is TGTGCCAGCAGCCACTTTGCGGGACAGAGCTCTGGGGCCAACGTCCTGACTTTC. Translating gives CASSHFAGQSSGANVLTF.

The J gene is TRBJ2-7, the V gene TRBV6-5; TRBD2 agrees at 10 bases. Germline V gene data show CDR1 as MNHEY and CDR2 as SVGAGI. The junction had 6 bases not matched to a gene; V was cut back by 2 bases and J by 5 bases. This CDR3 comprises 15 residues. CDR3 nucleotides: TGTGCCAGCAGTTACGGGCTAGCGGGAGACCACGAGCAGTACTTC. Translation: CASSYGLAGDHEQYF.

CDR3 DNA: TGTGCCAGCAGCTGGGACGGGACAGGGGGCTATGGCTACACCTTC. Translating gives CASSWDGTGGYGYTF. The gene calls are TRBV7-6 and TRBJ1-2, with 11 bases lining up with TRBD1. Germline assignment: CDR1 SGHVS and CDR2 FNYEAQ. V trimming: 4 bases; J trimming: 4 bases; junction bases outside the gene matches: 5. The CDR3 loop spans 15 amino acids.

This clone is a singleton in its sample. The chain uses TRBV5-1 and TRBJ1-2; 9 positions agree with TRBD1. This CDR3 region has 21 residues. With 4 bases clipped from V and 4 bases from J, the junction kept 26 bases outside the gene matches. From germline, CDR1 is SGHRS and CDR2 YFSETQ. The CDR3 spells CASSPFSLGTGTGSSLYGYTF. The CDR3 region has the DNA TGCGCCAGCAGCCCCTTCTCCCTAGGAACCGGGACAGGGTCTTCCCTCTATGGCTACACCTTC.

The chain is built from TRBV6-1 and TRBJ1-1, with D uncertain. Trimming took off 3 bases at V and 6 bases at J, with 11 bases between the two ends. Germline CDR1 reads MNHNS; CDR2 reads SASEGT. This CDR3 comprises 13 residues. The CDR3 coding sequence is TGTGCCAGCAGTGATCCCGTTTCGGCTGAAGCTTTCTTT. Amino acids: CASSDPVSAEAFF.

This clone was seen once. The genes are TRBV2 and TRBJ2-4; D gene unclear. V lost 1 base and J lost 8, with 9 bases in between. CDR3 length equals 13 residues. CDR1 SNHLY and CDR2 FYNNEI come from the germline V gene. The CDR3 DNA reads TGTGCCAGCAGTGAAGGTGGCTTATACATTCAGTACTTC. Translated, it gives CASSEGGLYIQYF.

DNA for the CDR3: TGTGCCAGCAGTTCCACAGGGGGCGAACTCTATGGCTACACCTTC. Translating it yields CASSSTGGELYGYTF. The chain links TRBV28 to TRBJ1-2, with 9 positions matching TRBD1. The length of the CDR3 is 15 residues. With 4 bases clipped from V and 4 bases from J, the junction kept 7 bases outside the gene matches. Germline V gene sequence: CDR1 MDHEN, CDR2 SYDVKM.

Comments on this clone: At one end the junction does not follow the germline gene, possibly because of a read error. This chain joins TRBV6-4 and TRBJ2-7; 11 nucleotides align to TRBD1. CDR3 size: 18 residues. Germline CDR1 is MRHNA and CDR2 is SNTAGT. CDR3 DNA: TGTGCCAGCAGTTACTCCGGGGACAGGGGGAAGGGGGGCTACGAGCAGTACTTC. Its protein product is CASSYSGDRGKGGYEQYF.

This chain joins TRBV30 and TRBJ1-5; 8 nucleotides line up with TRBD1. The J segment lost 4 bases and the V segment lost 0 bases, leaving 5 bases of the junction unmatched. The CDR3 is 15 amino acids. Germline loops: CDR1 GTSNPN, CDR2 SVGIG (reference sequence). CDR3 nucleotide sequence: TGTGCCTGGAGTGTACGGACAGGGCTAAATCAGCCCCAGCATTTT. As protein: CAWSVRTGLNQPQHF.

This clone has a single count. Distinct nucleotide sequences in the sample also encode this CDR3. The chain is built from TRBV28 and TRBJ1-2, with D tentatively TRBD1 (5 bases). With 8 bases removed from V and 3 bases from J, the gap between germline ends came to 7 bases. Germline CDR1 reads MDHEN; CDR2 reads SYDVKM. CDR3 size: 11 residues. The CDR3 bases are TGTGCCAGCCGGGGGGACTATGGCTACACCTTC. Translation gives CASRGDYGYTF.

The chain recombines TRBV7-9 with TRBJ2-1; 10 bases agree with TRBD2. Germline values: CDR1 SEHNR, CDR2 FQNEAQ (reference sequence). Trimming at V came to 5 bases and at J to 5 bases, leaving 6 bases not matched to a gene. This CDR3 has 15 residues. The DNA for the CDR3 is TGTGCCAGCAGCCCAGGACTAGCGGCTAACAATGAGCAGTTCTTC. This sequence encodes CASSPGLAANNEQFF.

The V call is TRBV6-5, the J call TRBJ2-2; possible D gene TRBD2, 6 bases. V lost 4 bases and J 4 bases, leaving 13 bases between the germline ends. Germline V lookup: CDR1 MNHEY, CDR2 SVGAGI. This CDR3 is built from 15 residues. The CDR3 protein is CASSFSDYPTGELFF. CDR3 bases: TGTGCCAGCAGTTTCTCGGACTATCCCACCGGGGAGCTGTTTTTT.

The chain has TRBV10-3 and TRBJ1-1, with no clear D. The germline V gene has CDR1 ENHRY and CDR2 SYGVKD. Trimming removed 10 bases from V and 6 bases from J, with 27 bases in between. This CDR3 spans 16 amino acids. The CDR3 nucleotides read TGTGCCACCGTCCAAGTAATAACGGTCACCACGGCTGAAGCTTTCTTT. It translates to CATVQVITVTTAEAFF.

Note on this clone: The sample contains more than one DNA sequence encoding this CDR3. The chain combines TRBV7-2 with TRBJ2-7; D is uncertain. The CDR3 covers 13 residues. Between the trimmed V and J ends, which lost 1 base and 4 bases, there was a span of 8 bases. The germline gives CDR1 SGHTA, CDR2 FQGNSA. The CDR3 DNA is TGTGCCAGCAGCTTAGTGCGTGGTTACGAGCAGTACTTC. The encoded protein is CASSLVRGYEQYF. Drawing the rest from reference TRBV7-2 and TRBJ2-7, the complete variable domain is GAGVSQSPSNKVTEKGKDVELRCDPISGHTALYWYRQSLGQGLEFLIYFQGNSAPDKSGLPSDRFSAERTGGSVSTLTIQRTQQEDSAVYLCASSLVRGYEQYFGPGTRLTVT.

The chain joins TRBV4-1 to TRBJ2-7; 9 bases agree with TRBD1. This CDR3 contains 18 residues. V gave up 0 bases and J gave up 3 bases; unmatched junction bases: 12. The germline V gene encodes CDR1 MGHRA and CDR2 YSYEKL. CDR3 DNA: TGCGCCAGCAGCCAAGAGGAGGGACAGGGTCTCCTTTTCTACGAGCAGTACTTC. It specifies CASSQEEGQGLLFYEQYF.

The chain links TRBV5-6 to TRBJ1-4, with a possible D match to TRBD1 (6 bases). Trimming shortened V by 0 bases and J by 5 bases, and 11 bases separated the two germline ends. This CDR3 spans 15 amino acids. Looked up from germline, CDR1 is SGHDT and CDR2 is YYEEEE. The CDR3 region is CASSLAWDTNEKLFF. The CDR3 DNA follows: TGTGCCAGCAGCTTGGCCTGGGACACCAATGAAAAACTGTTTTTT.

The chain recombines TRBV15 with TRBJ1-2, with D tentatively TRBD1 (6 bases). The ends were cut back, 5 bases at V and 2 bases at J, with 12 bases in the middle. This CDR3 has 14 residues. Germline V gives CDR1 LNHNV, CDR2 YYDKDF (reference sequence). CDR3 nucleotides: TGTGCCACCAGCTCCCGCACAGGGAACTATGGCTACACCTTC. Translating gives CATSSRTGNYGYTF.

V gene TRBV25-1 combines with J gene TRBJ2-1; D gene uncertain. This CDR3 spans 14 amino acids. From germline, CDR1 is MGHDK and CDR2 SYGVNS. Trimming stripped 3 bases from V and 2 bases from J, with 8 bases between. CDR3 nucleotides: TGTGCCAGCAGTGATCGTTTCCCCTACAATGAGCAGTTCTTC. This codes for CASSDRFPYNEQFF.

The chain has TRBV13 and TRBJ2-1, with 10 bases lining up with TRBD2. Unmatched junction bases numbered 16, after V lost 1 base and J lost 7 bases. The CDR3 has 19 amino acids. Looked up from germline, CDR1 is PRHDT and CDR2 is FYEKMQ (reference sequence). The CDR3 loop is CASSLEEGLARARRNEQFF. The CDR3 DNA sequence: TGTGCCAGCAGCTTAGAGGAGGGACTAGCGAGGGCTCGGCGTAATGAGCAGTTCTTC.

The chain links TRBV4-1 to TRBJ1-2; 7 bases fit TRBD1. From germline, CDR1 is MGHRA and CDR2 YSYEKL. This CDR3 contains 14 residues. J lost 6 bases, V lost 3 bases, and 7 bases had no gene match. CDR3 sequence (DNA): TGCGCCAGCAGCCATATGACAGGGTTGGATGGCTACACCTTC. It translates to CASSHMTGLDGYTF.

CDR3 DNA sequence: TGTGCCAGCAGCACAGCGAGCGGGAACTACAATGAGCAGTTCTTC. Amino acids: CASSTASGNYNEQFF. The chain has TRBV9 and TRBJ2-1; TRBD2 matches 7 bases. This CDR3 comprises 15 residues. CDR1 and CDR2 from the germline V gene are SGDLS and YYNGEE. V trimming: 4 bases; J trimming: 3 bases; junction bases outside the gene matches: 7.

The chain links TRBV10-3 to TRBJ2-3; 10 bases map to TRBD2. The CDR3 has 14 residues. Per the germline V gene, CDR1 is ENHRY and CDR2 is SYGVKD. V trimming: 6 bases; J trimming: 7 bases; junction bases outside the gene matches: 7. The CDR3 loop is CAISLAGEANTQYF. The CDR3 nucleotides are TGTGCCATCAGCCTAGCGGGAGAGGCTAATACGCAGTATTTT.